This is a list of T cell receptor beta chains from one sample in a study of CD8 T cells in ankylosing spondylitis. TCRdb redid the calling of the 5' RACE reads with MiXCR, one entry per CDR3 protein. This table holds about 420,000 distinct CDR3 sequences, about a fifth found once. The sequencing sample was made of blood, either unsorted or a sorted T cell fraction (not recorded which). The receptors originated from a male donor with ankylosing spondylitis. The CDR3 runs from the conserved cysteine through the conserved F or W. Fields, in order: CDR3 DNA, CDR3 protein, clone size, V gene, J gene, D gene. The D gene is left open where the match is weak. Clone size appears in some rows only: once, few, many, or a class for an expanded clone.

cdr3_nt: TGTGCCAGCAGCCAGAACAGGGGTTCTGGGGCCAACGTCCTGACTTTC
cdr3_aa: CASSQNRGSGANVLTF
clone_size: NA
v_call: TRBV12-3/TRBV12-4
j_call: TRBJ2-6
d_call: TRBD1

cdr3_nt: TGCGCCAGCAGGGACCCTGGAACAGATACGCAGTATTTT
cdr3_aa: CASRDPGTDTQYF
clone_size: NA
v_call: TRBV5-1
j_call: TRBJ2-3
d_call: NA

cdr3_nt: TGTGCCAGCAGTTCCGGCTTCGGACAGATGTCTTACTCTGGAAACACCATATATTTT
cdr3_aa: CASSSGFGQMSYSGNTIYF
clone_size: once
v_call: TRBV28
j_call: TRBJ1-3
d_call: NA

cdr3_nt: TGTGCCAGTAGTGACAGGGGGCGCAACACTGAAGCTTTCTTT
cdr3_aa: CASSDRGRNTEAFF
clone_size: NA
v_call: TRBV19
j_call: TRBJ1-1
d_call: TRBD1

cdr3_nt: TGTGCCAGCAGCTTAGCGTGGACAGGCCACTACAATGAGCAGTTCTTC
cdr3_aa: CASSLAWTGHYNEQFF
clone_size: NA
v_call: TRBV7-8
j_call: TRBJ2-1
d_call: TRBD1

cdr3_nt: TGCGCCAGCAGTAGCGGGAGGATCCACAATGAGCAGTTCTTC
cdr3_aa: CASSSGRIHNEQFF
clone_size: NA
v_call: TRBV5-1
j_call: TRBJ2-1
d_call: TRBD2

cdr3_nt: TGCAGCGTTGAATCCGACAGTGGCGTAAACACCATATATTTT
cdr3_aa: CSVESDSGVNTIYF
clone_size: NA
v_call: TRBV29-1
j_call: TRBJ1-3
d_call: NA

cdr3_nt: TGCGCCAGCAGCTTGGGGGGGGCGGGACGGACTAATGAAAAACTGTTTTTT
cdr3_aa: CASSLGGAGRTNEKLFF
clone_size: NA
v_call: TRBV5-1
j_call: TRBJ1-4
d_call: NA

cdr3_nt: TGCAGTGCTGACCCGACTAGCGCTAAGGATACGCAGTATTTT
cdr3_aa: CSADPTSAKDTQYF
clone_size: few
v_call: TRBV20-1
j_call: TRBJ2-3
d_call: TRBD2

cdr3_nt: TGCGCCAGCAGCCTCACTAGCGGGATGGGAGAGACCCAGTACTTC
cdr3_aa: CASSLTSGMGETQYF
clone_size: NA
v_call: TRBV5-1
j_call: TRBJ2-5
d_call: TRBD2

cdr3_nt: TGTGCCAGCAGACGGACTAGCGGGAGTACCAGGACCGGGGAGCTGTTTTTT
cdr3_aa: CASRRTSGSTRTGELFF
clone_size: NA
v_call: TRBV12-3/TRBV12-4
j_call: TRBJ2-2
d_call: TRBD2

cdr3_nt: TGTGCCAGCACCCGGGGAGGGATCGGGGAGCTGTTTTTT
cdr3_aa: CASTRGGIGELFF
clone_size: NA
v_call: TRBV3-1
j_call: TRBJ2-2
d_call: TRBD2

cdr3_nt: TGCGCCAGCAGTCACTGGAGGTTAGCGGACCGACAAGAGACCCAGTACTTC
cdr3_aa: CASSHWRLADRQETQYF
clone_size: NA
v_call: TRBV10-2
j_call: TRBJ2-5
d_call: NA

cdr3_nt: TGCAGCGCTAGGACTAGCGGGGCCTCACGTGAGCAGTACTTC
cdr3_aa: CSARTSGASREQYF
clone_size: few
v_call: TRBV29-1
j_call: TRBJ2-7
d_call: TRBD2

cdr3_nt: TGCAGTGCACCCGACGGGGCGTATCCGGAGGGAGAGACCCAGTACTTC
cdr3_aa: CSAPDGAYPEGETQYF
clone_size: few
v_call: TRBV20-1
j_call: TRBJ2-5
d_call: NA

cdr3_nt: TGTGCCAGCAGCTTAGATAAGGTCACGAACACTGAAGCTTTCTTT
cdr3_aa: CASSLDKVTNTEAFF
clone_size: few
v_call: TRBV11-2
j_call: TRBJ1-1
d_call: NA

cdr3_nt: TGCAGTGCTAGAGGTGGGCGTTCCTACGAGCAGTACTTC
cdr3_aa: CSARGGRSYEQYF
clone_size: few
v_call: TRBV20-1
j_call: TRBJ2-7
d_call: NA

cdr3_nt: TGCGCCAGCAGCCAGGACAGACTCTATGGCTACACCTTC
cdr3_aa: CASSQDRLYGYTF
clone_size: few
v_call: TRBV4-3
j_call: TRBJ1-2
d_call: NA

cdr3_nt: TGTGCCACGAGGAATACCGGGGAGCTGTTTTTT
cdr3_aa: CATRNTGELFF
clone_size: few
v_call: TRBV6-6
j_call: TRBJ2-2
d_call: NA

cdr3_nt: TGTGCCATCAGTGAAGGCACTAGCGGGAGATCTGATGAGCAGTTCTTC
cdr3_aa: CAISEGTSGRSDEQFF
clone_size: few
v_call: TRBV10-3
j_call: TRBJ2-1
d_call: TRBD2

cdr3_nt: TGCGCCAGCAGCCTCATGGTGGGACAGCAAGAGACCCAGTACTTC
cdr3_aa: CASSLMVGQQETQYF
clone_size: NA
v_call: TRBV4-3
j_call: TRBJ2-5
d_call: TRBD1

cdr3_nt: TGCGCCAGCAGTGACGGAGGAGTCTATAATTCACCCCTCCACTTT
cdr3_aa: CASSDGGVYNSPLHF
clone_size: NA
v_call: TRBV10-2
j_call: TRBJ1-6
d_call: NA

cdr3_nt: TGTGCCAGCAGCGTAGAACCCGGGGGGGGGTACAATGAGCAGTTCTTC
cdr3_aa: CASSVEPGGGYNEQFF
clone_size: once
v_call: TRBV9
j_call: TRBJ2-1
d_call: TRBD2

cdr3_nt: TGCGCCAGCAGCCAATTCCCGACAGATACGCAGTATTTT
cdr3_aa: CASSQFPTDTQYF
clone_size: NA
v_call: TRBV4-1
j_call: TRBJ2-3
d_call: NA

cdr3_nt: TGTGCCAGCAGTTTCCCTCCCTACCCCCAGGGCTTGACTGAGGAACTGTTTTTT
cdr3_aa: CASSFPPYPQGLTEELFF
clone_size: NA
v_call: TRBV28
j_call: TRBJ1-4
d_call: NA

cdr3_nt: TGTGCCACCAGCCCCGACAGGGGGCGATTCTATGGCTACACCTTC
cdr3_aa: CATSPDRGRFYGYTF
clone_size: NA
v_call: TRBV15
j_call: TRBJ1-2
d_call: TRBD1

cdr3_nt: TGCTGTGCCATTCCTGGACTCGAGCTTACTAGCACAGATACGCAGTATTTT
cdr3_aa: CCAIPGLELTSTDTQYF
clone_size: NA
v_call: TRBV20-1
j_call: TRBJ2-3
d_call: NA

cdr3_nt: TGTGCCAGCAGCCGTACCCCCCTTCGGTCCATAGTAGGGGGTTACGAGCAGTACTTC
cdr3_aa: CASSRTPLRSIVGGYEQYF
clone_size: NA
v_call: TRBV28
j_call: TRBJ2-7
d_call: NA

cdr3_nt: TGCAGTGCAAAACCGGGACAGGGTCTTGGGGAGCTGTTTTTT
cdr3_aa: CSAKPGQGLGELFF
clone_size: many
v_call: TRBV20-1
j_call: TRBJ2-2
d_call: TRBD1

cdr3_nt: TGTGCTAGTGGACAGGGTGGATATGGCTACACCTTC
cdr3_aa: CASGQGGYGYTF
clone_size: NA
v_call: TRBV12-5
j_call: TRBJ1-2
d_call: NA

cdr3_nt: TGTGCCAGCAGCCCCGGACGAGCCAAAAACATTCAGTACTTC
cdr3_aa: CASSPGRAKNIQYF
clone_size: few
v_call: TRBV12-3/TRBV12-4
j_call: TRBJ2-4
d_call: NA

cdr3_nt: TGCAGTGCTACCCTCCGGCGGGATATGTCTGGCACAGATACGCAGTATTTT
cdr3_aa: CSATLRRDMSGTDTQYF
clone_size: NA
v_call: TRBV20-1
j_call: TRBJ2-3
d_call: NA

cdr3_nt: TGTGCCAGCAGCGTGGGGACTAGCGGGAACACAGATACGCAGTATTTT
cdr3_aa: CASSVGTSGNTDTQYF
clone_size: NA
v_call: TRBV7-3
j_call: TRBJ2-3
d_call: TRBD2